This T cell receptor beta chain was recovered during a study of tumor-infiltrating lymphocytes in primary liver carcinoma. Study conclusions and caveats: It was tumor-adjacent and tumor-blood pairs that overlapped less than tumor region pairs did.

cDNA specific to TCR beta was made from 500 ng of total RNA, with a constant-region primer employed for priming. Nested multiplex PCR, run for three rounds with slightly modified ARM-PCR, yielded TCR beta libraries. Use of TRBV1-TRBV30 forward primers with a C-beta reverse primer characterized the first two PCR rounds, which lasted about 9 cycles each. TCRdb reprocessed the multiplex PCR reads with MiXCR, giving one entry per CDR3 protein. Among 250,000 to 350,000 distinct CDR3 sequences, almost 60% were seen once, and the ten largest hold about 18%. Unsorted whole blood yielded blood RNA, and germline DNA was extracted as well. Peripheral blood, about 3.6 milliliters, was collected prior to surgery. The germline gives CDR1 SQVTM, CDR2 ANQGSEA. This CDR3 comprises 14 residues. About this clonotype: No antigen is known for it. A much larger clone sits a single nucleotide away, making a read error possible.

Sequences were obtained from peripheral blood. The V call is TRBV29-1, the J call TRBJ2-1; no firm D call. This TCR came from a woman between 25 and 40 years old with primary liver carcinoma and hepatitis B virus infection. The CDR3 loop reads CSVVGLPIDNEHFF. CDR3 bases: TGCAGCGTTGTAGGTCTACCGATAGACAATGAGCACTTCTTC.